The sequence of this T cell receptor beta chain was determined in a study of identical twins. This CDR3 is built from 15 residues. CDR1 is MNHEY and CDR2 is SVGAGI in the germline V gene. Losses at the gene ends were 4 bases for V and 1 base for J; bases not matched to a gene: 5. Each CDR3 protein gets one entry after TCRdb re-called the 5' RACE reads with MiXCR. The profile covers approximately 690,000 distinct CDR3 sequences, with 5.5% to 6.5% appearing a single time and 1.5% to 2% taken by the ten largest. V and J are TRBV6-5 and TRBJ2-5, with 8 positions matching TRBD1. Sequenced material: naive T cells sorted from blood. The sequence was collected from a man aged 18 to 29 in good health. CDR3 bases: TGTGCCAGCAGTTCCTGGACAGGGTCCCAAGAGACCCAGTACTTC. Translation gives CASSSWTGSQETQYF.